Below, 21 T cell receptor beta chains from the same sample are listed, as sequenced in a study of blood T cell repertoires in COVID-19. Assay: immunoSEQ multiplex PCR; the TCRdb copy retains only in-frame clones and omits some. Among 90,000 to 130,000 clones listed, approximately 85% were seen once. Input material: peripheral blood. The receptors were sampled from a man in his 70s with acute or convalescent COVID-19.

The chain links TRBV5-1 to TRBJ1-6, with D possibly matching TRBD1 (6 bases). This CDR3 region has 14 residues. The germline gives CDR1 SGHRS, CDR2 YFSETQ. V gave up 3 bases and J gave up 12 bases, with 16 bases separating them. The CDR3 DNA is TGCGCCAGCAGCTGGGGCGGGGGGCCGCTACCCCTCCACTTT. The encoded protein is CASSWGGGPLPLHF.

J is TRBJ2-1 and V is TRBV21-1; no DNA check was done on the table's D call, TRBD2. TRBV21-1 is a pseudogene segment. The CDR3 loop spans 13 amino acids. The CDR3 sequence is CASYRGNNNEQFF. DNA of the CDR3: TGTGCCAGCTACCGCGGGAATAACAATGAGCAGTTCTTC.

The chain joins TRBV5-4 to TRBJ2-3; possible D gene TRBD2, 6 bases. Germline assignment: CDR1 SGHNT and CDR2 YYREEE (reference sequence). Trimming left V 4 bases short and J 1 base short, with 16 bases between. The length of the CDR3 is 16 residues. DNA for the CDR3: TGTGCCAGCAGCCATCACGGGAGTGTAGGCACAGATACGCAGTATTTT. Translating gives CASSHHGSVGTDTQYF.

Remarks on this clone: Other DNA sequences of this sample code for an identical CDR3. The CDR3 loop reads CASSLEGQGPYEQYF. CDR3 nucleotide sequence: TGCGCCAGCAGCTTGGAAGGACAGGGGCCATACGAGCAGTACTTC. The chain uses TRBV5-1 and TRBJ2-7, with 9 bases lining up with TRBD1. Per the germline V gene, CDR1 is SGHRS and CDR2 is YFSETQ. V trimming: 0 bases; J trimming: 4 bases; junction bases outside the gene matches: 5. The CDR3 covers 15 residues.

J is TRBJ1-1 and V is TRBV7-9, with D possibly matching TRBD1 (5 bases). Germline V CDR1 and CDR2: SEHNR, FQNEAQ (reference sequence). Trimming left V 1 base short and J 1 base short, with 19 bases between. This CDR3 contains 18 residues. CDR3 amino acids: CASSLGWGVGFGNTEAFF. The CDR3 region has the DNA TGTGCCAGCAGCTTAGGTTGGGGCGTAGGGTTTGGGAACACTGAAGCTTTCTTT.

This clone was recorded a few times. The chain links TRBV2 to TRBJ1-5; no clear D. The germline gives CDR1 SNHLY, CDR2 FYNNEI. The V and J ends lost 7 bases and 5 bases respectively, with 9 bases between them. CDR3 length: 12 residues. For the CDR3, the DNA is TGTGCCAGCAAGCAGGTAGATCAGCCCCAGCATTTT. Translating gives CASKQVDQPQHF. Together with reference TRBV2 and TRBJ1-5, the CDR3 gives the full variable domain: EPEVTQTPSHQVTQMGQEVILRCVPISNHLYFYWYRQILGQKVEFLVSFYNNEISEKSEIFDDQFSVERPDGSNFTLKIRSTKLEDSAMYFCASKQVDQPQHFGDGTRLSIL.

The V call is TRBV6-1, the J call TRBJ2-7; tentatively, D is TRBD2 (5 bases). CDR1 MNHNS and CDR2 SASEGT come from the germline V gene. Trimming pared 2 bases from V and 2 bases from J, leaving 13 bases between. CDR3 length: 15 amino acids. CDR3 in amino acids: CASSERSGSPYEQYF. The CDR3, as DNA: TGTGCCAGCAGTGAAAGGAGCGGATCGCCCTACGAGCAGTACTTC.

This chain joins TRBV11-1 and TRBJ1-6; no clear D gene. The germline V gene has CDR1 SGHAT and CDR2 FQDESV (reference sequence). There are 14 residues in the CDR3. V gave up 6 bases and J gave up 10 bases, with 16 bases separating them. CDR3 loop: CASRPSVGNSPLHF. CDR3 nucleotide sequence: TGTGCCAGCAGGCCGTCCGTCGGGAACTCACCCCTCCACTTT.

This chain uses TRBV28 with TRBJ1-6; 9 positions agree with TRBD1. Germline assignment: CDR1 MDHEN and CDR2 SYDVKM. The CDR3 is 14 amino acids. V lost 6 bases to trimming and J lost 7 bases; unmatched junction nucleotides: 4. This chain's CDR3 is CASRTGTGNSPLHF. CDR3 coding DNA: TGTGCCAGCAGAACCGGGACAGGGAATTCACCCCTCCACTTT.

This chain joins TRBV5-6 and TRBJ2-2, with 9 bases that match TRBD2. The CDR3 length is 16 residues. Germline V gene data show CDR1 as SGHDT and CDR2 as YYEEEE. Unmatched junction bases numbered 6, after V lost 3 bases and J lost 3 bases. Here the CDR3 DNA reads TGTGCCAGCAGCTCGAGGACTAGCGCGTACACCGGGGAGCTGTTTTTT. Its translation: CASSSRTSAYTGELFF.

This rearrangement joins TRBV6-5 to TRBJ1-4, with D possibly being TRBD1 (5 bases). The CDR3 has 11 residues. Germline V gene data show CDR1 as MNHEY and CDR2 as SVGAGI. V lost 8 bases and J 14 bases, leaving 15 bases between the germline ends. CDR3 in DNA: TGTGCCAGCGCCCAGGGTATTGCCCTGTTTTTT. Translating it yields CASAQGIALFF.

Only one count was recorded for this clone. The CDR3 sequence: CASSPGTGKNYEQYF. CDR3 bases: TGTGCCAGCTCACCAGGGACAGGGAAAAACTACGAGCAGTACTTC. V and J are TRBV18 and TRBJ2-7; 9 positions agree with TRBD1. The V segment lost 2 bases and the J segment 3 bases; nucleotides outside the gene matches: 5. The CDR3 extends over 15 amino acids. Germline assignment: CDR1 KGHSH and CDR2 LQKENI.

This chain connects TRBV28 to TRBJ2-5, with a weak D call TRBD1 (6 bases). V was shortened by 8 bases and J by 4 bases, with 14 bases between the two germline ends. CDR1 and CDR2 from the germline V gene are MDHEN and SYDVKM. The CDR3 has 13 residues. The CDR3 nucleotides are TGTGCCAGCGAGGAACAGGGAATAGAGACCCAGTACTTC. The encoded protein is CASEEQGIETQYF. The full variable domain, its missing parts supplied by reference TRBV28 and TRBJ2-5, is DVKVTQSSRYLVKRTGEKVFLECVQDMDHENMFWYRQDPGLGLRLIYFSYDVKMKEKGDIPEGYSVSREKKERFSLILESASTNQTSMYLCASEEQGIETQYFGPGTRLLVL.

V usage is TRBV28 and J usage is TRBJ2-5; possibly TRBD1 for D (6 bases). The V gene lost 6 bases and the J gene lost 1 base, with 15 bases spanning the gap. Germline V lookup: CDR1 MDHEN, CDR2 SYDVKM. This CDR3 has 15 amino acids. The CDR3: CASSPQGDPQETQYF. CDR3 nucleotide sequence: TGTGCCAGCAGCCCACAGGGTGACCCCCAAGAGACCCAGTACTTC.

This rearrangement joins TRBV5-1 to TRBJ2-1; 7 nucleotides align to TRBD1. This CDR3 has 15 amino acids. Germline loops: CDR1 SGHRS, CDR2 YFSETQ. Losses at the gene ends were 6 bases for V and 6 bases for J; bases not matched to a gene: 12. The CDR3 loop is CASKIIGAGGNEQFF. The CDR3 nucleotides read TGCGCCAGCAAGATAATCGGGGCAGGGGGCAATGAGCAGTTCTTC.

The chain has TRBV5-1 and TRBJ1-2, with TRBD1 matching 7 bases. With V trimmed by 0 bases and J by 6 bases, 2 bases remained unmatched. The CDR3 totals 13 residues. Germline CDR1 is SGHRS and CDR2 is YFSETQ. As DNA, the CDR3 is TGCGCCAGCAGCTTGGGCCAGGGGGATGGCTACACCTTC. It translates to CASSLGQGDGYTF.

This chain uses TRBV7-8 with TRBJ2-7; perhaps TRBD1 as D (7 bases). Trimming removed 1 base from V and 6 bases from J, with 16 bases in between. The germline V gene has CDR1 SGHVS and CDR2 FQNEAQ. The CDR3 loop spans 15 amino acids. CDR3: CASSLDGGGIGEQYF. The CDR3 coding sequence is TGTGCCAGCAGCTTAGATGGAGGGGGCATTGGCGAGCAGTACTTC.

There are a few counts of this clone. The chain recombines TRBV11-1 with TRBJ1-2; D gene ambiguous. V was clipped by 0 bases and J by 4 bases, with 6 bases between them. The CDR3 extends over 13 amino acids. Germline values: CDR1 SGHAT, CDR2 FQDESV (reference sequence). CDR3 sequence (DNA): TGTGCCAGCAGCTTAGCGAACAGCTATGGCTACACCTTC. This gives the protein CASSLANSYGYTF.

This chain uses TRBV7-9 with TRBJ2-1, with TRBD2 matching 8 bases. Trimming removed 2 bases from V and 7 bases from J; junction bases left unmatched: 7. Germline V gene sequence: CDR1 SEHNR, CDR2 FQNEAQ (reference sequence). This CDR3 has 15 amino acids. CDR3 loop: CASSLHGGAFNEQFF. The CDR3 DNA reads TGTGCCAGCAGCTTACACGGGGGGGCGTTTAATGAGCAGTTCTTC. Combining the CDR3 with reference TRBV7-9 and TRBJ2-1 gives the whole variable domain DTGVSQNPRHKITKRGQNVTFRCDPISEHNRLYWYRQTLGQGPEFLTYFQNEAQLEKSRLLSDRFSAERPKGSFSTLEIQRTEQGDSAMYLCASSLHGGAFNEQFFGPGTRLTVL.

This clone was observed once. The V gene is TRBV18, the J gene TRBJ2-4; TRBD1 is a possible D gene (6 bases). The length of the CDR3 is 16 residues. V was trimmed by 5 bases and J by 0 bases, leaving 14 bases between them. Germline CDR1 is KGHSH and CDR2 is LQKENI. The CDR3 is CASSSQGSLAKNIQYF. DNA for the CDR3: TGTGCCAGCTCATCCCAGGGGTCCCTAGCCAAAAACATTCAGTACTTC.

CDR3 sequence (DNA): TGTGCCAGCAGCGTAGCCTCAGGACAGAGGAGTGAAAAACTGTTTTTT. Its protein product is CASSVASGQRSEKLFF. J is TRBJ1-4 and V is TRBV9, with D perhaps matching TRBD1 (6 bases). Trimming stripped 0 bases from V and 7 bases from J, with 16 bases between. The CDR3 runs to 16 residues. Germline CDR1 reads SGDLS; CDR2 reads YYNGEE.